This paragraph covers one T cell receptor beta chain sequence. What it binds is not known. cDNA libraries of TCR beta carried unique molecular identifiers. Researchers reported a few hundred thousand cDNA molecules coming from approximately 0.95 to 9.8 million T cells. In TCRdb, the PCR reads were re-called with MiXCR into one record per CDR3 protein. The sample has about 200,000 distinct CDR3 sequences, 29% seen once. The data are from a study of post-analysis software for immune sequencing data. Whole-study results and caveats: Samples made in the same batch grouped tightly together by F measure. With TRBV5-6, TRBV5-1 and TRBV20-1 included, 4 to 6 TRBV segments were more frequent in patients than in controls.

Per germline, CDR1 DFQATT and CDR2 SNEGSKA (reference sequence). V shed 6 bases, J shed 8 bases, and the junction held 5 bases outside the gene matches. There are 13 residues in the CDR3. Sample: blood. The chain couples TRBV20-1 to TRBJ2-1; 12 nucleotides match TRBD2. This receptor was taken from a girl under 18 with multiple sclerosis. This CDR3 reads CSAWTSGVDEQFF. CDR3 sequence (DNA): TGCAGTGCCTGGACTAGCGGGGTAGATGAGCAGTTCTTC.